This T cell receptor (beta chain) appears in the sequencing data of a study of shared clonotypes between healthy human individuals. About the research overall: The study used three CD4 naive, three CD4 memory, two CD8 naive and one CD8 memory plate per donor.

All participating donors were Caucasian adults from Nashville, Tennessee. The table came from immunoSEQ multiplex PCR; TCRdb's copy has only in-frame clones and leaves some out. The sample has roughly 700,000 clones; about 90% are singletons. This CDR3 has 13 amino acids. V was clipped by 5 bases and J by 3 bases, with 11 bases between them. Germline CDR1 and CDR2: SGHVS and FQNEAQ. The TCR comes from a young man in good health. Some clones in this sample may be carry-over from other donors' samples. Material for sequencing was memory CD8+ T cells from PBMCs. Subset denoted: CD45RO+ cells pooled with CCR7-negative TemRA cells. The genes are TRBV7-8 and TRBJ2-7, with D tentatively TRBD1 (6 bases). In DNA form, the CDR3 reads TGTGCCAGCAGCCTCCGGACAGACTACGAGCAGTACTTC. Protein sequence: CASSLRTDYEQYF.